The 31 T cell receptor beta chains listed next were all sequenced from one sample in a study of T cell responses to AZD1222 COVID-19 vaccine (dated by TCRdb to the early 2020s). Taken with the paper, the label for time point translates to: about 28 days (+/-7) after the second vaccine dose. Preparation of the library involved the immunoSEQ multiplex PCR assay. As stored in TCRdb, this immuneACCESS dataset retains in-frame rearrangements with V and J assigned. A fraction of the clones does not appear; measured against another copy, unresolved V genes explain less than half of the discrepancy, and the remainder lacks a known reason. This sample lists roughly 56,000 clones; 81% were detected once. The ten most abundant clones make up over 20% of the sample. Sample: peripheral blood, taken 28 days after the second AZD1222 dose. All receptors come from an adult who received the AZD1222 COVID-19 vaccine.

This clone occurred once. V gene TRBV28 combines with J gene TRBJ2-7; D is possibly TRBD1 (7 bases). V dropped 3 bases and J dropped 1 base, with 13 bases sitting between them. The germline V gene has CDR1 MDHEN and CDR2 SYDVKM. This CDR3 has 15 amino acids. The CDR3 DNA sequence: TGTGCCAGCAGTTTGCGGGCAGGGGGGTCCTACGAGCAGTACTTC. This codes for CASSLRAGGSYEQYF.

The V gene is TRBV5-6, the J gene TRBJ2-3; D is uncertain. This CDR3 has 15 amino acids. The germline V gene encodes CDR1 SGHDT and CDR2 YYEEEE. V was cut by 0 bases and J by 0 bases, with 8 bases left in between. In nucleotides, the CDR3 is TGTGCCAGCAGCTTGGCGGTAACTAGCACAGATACGCAGTATTTT. Translating it yields CASSLAVTSTDTQYF.

This clone was seen only a few times. The chain carries TRBV11-3 and TRBJ2-7, with 8 bases identical to TRBD2. Per the germline V gene, CDR1 is SGHNT and CDR2 is YENEEA. Losses at the gene ends were 4 bases for V and 6 bases for J; bases not matched to a gene: 14. The CDR3 covers 16 residues. CDR3 coding DNA: TGTGCCAGCAGCTACGGACTAGCCGGACCGGTAGGCGAGCAGTACTTC. It codes for CASSYGLAGPVGEQYF.

This chain uses TRBV11-3 with TRBJ2-4, with TRBD2 matching 7 bases. The J segment lost 9 bases and the V segment lost 1 base, leaving 6 bases of the junction unmatched. The CDR3 spans 14 residues. Germline-derived CDR1 and CDR2 are SGHNT and YENEEA. CDR3 nucleotide sequence: TGTGCCAGCAGCTTAGCGGGGGGATACAGCATTCAGTACTTC. It translates to CASSLAGGYSIQYF.

The CDR3 DNA follows: TGTGCCAGCAGAGACTTACAGGGGTCTTCTGGAAACACCATATATTTT. The encoded protein is CASRDLQGSSGNTIYF. J is TRBJ1-3 and V is TRBV6-6, with 7 bases that match TRBD1. The CDR3 extends over 16 amino acids. Germline CDR1 is MNHNY and CDR2 is SVGAGI (reference sequence). Trimming took 6 bases from V and 1 from J; bases not matched to a gene: 9.

A few counts support this clone. The chain uses TRBV28 and TRBJ2-3, with a possible D match to TRBD2 (5 bases). Germline V gene sequence: CDR1 MDHEN, CDR2 SYDVKM. Trimming took off 6 bases at V and 2 bases at J, with 15 bases between the two ends. The CDR3 length is 15 residues. The CDR3 nucleotides are TGTGCCAGCAGCCCCCCCGGGGAGCTCACAGATACGCAGTATTTT. This encodes CASSPPGELTDTQYF.

The chain is built from TRBV6-2 or TRBV6-3 and TRBJ1-4; weak D call: TRBD1 (6 bases). The CDR3 is made up of 14 amino acids. Trimming pared 6 bases from V and 7 bases from J, leaving 15 bases between. In germline, CDR1 is MNHEY, CDR2 SVGEGT. CDR3 in DNA: TGTGCCAGCAGCAACAGGGTGTCTGGTGAAAAACTGTTTTTT. Protein sequence: CASSNRVSGEKLFF.

The chain recombines TRBV6-5 with TRBJ1-1; D might be TRBD1 (5 bases). Looked up from germline, CDR1 is MNHEY and CDR2 is SVGAGI. Trimming stripped 6 bases from V and 1 base from J, with 12 bases between. The CDR3 has 14 amino acids. The CDR3 nucleotides are TGTGCCAGCAGAAAAGGGGAGACGAACACTGAAGCTTTCTTT. It is translated as CASRKGETNTEAFF.

The V and J genes are TRBV28 and TRBJ1-1; a weak D match, TRBD1 (5 bases). Germline CDR1 MDHEN, CDR2 SYDVKM. Trimming removed 4 bases from V and 4 bases from J, with 16 bases in between. This CDR3 spans 15 amino acids. This CDR3 is CASSSYGGGSTEAFF. The DNA of the CDR3 is TGTGCCAGCAGTTCCTATGGCGGGGGTAGCACTGAAGCTTTCTTT.

The chain joins TRBV5-1 to TRBJ1-2; 8 bases fit TRBD1. The CDR3 has 15 amino acids. Germline-derived CDR1 and CDR2 are SGHRS and YFSETQ. J lost 2 bases, V lost 2 bases, and 5 bases had no gene match. CDR3 protein: CASSFGQGYNYGYTF. CDR3 sequence (DNA): TGCGCCAGCAGCTTCGGACAGGGCTACAACTATGGCTACACCTTC.

The table lists this clone with a few counts. For the CDR3, the DNA is TGTGCCAGCAGTTTATCGGCGGCGGGCTCTAGCTCCTACAATGAGCAGTTCTTC. It yields the protein CASSLSAAGSSSYNEQFF. This chain uses TRBV28 with TRBJ2-1, with D possibly TRBD2 on 5 matching bases. This CDR3 comprises 18 residues. The ends were cut back, 1 base at V and 0 bases at J, with 16 bases in the middle. In germline, CDR1 is MDHEN, CDR2 SYDVKM.

The chain combines TRBV19 with TRBJ1-1; D may be TRBD1 (5 bases). Trimming took off 6 bases at V and 3 bases at J, with 11 bases between the two ends. Per the germline V gene, CDR1 is LNHDA and CDR2 is SQIVND (reference sequence). The CDR3 length is 13 residues. In DNA, the CDR3 is TGTGCCAGTAGAAGGGGCGGGTACACTGAAGCTTTCTTT. Encoded protein: CASRRGGYTEAFF.

This clone was counted between two and nine times. The rearrangement uses TRBV7-8 and TRBJ2-1, with D tentatively TRBD1 or TRBD2 (6 bases each). The CDR3 is 14 residues long. V lost 3 bases, J lost 7 bases, and 13 bases lay in between. CDR1 is SGHVS, CDR2 FQNEAQ, per germline. The CDR3 bases are TGTGCCAGCAGCTTCCGGGGGCTTCGGAATGAGCAGTTCTTC. Its translation is CASSFRGLRNEQFF.

The rearrangement joins TRBV7-2 to TRBJ1-2; D not resolved. Trimming stripped 5 bases from V and 2 bases from J, with 12 bases between. The CDR3 runs to 14 residues. Germline V gene data show CDR1 as SGHTA and CDR2 as FQGNSA. The CDR3 sequence: CASSENSLNYGYTF. CDR3 in DNA: TGTGCCAGCAGCGAAAACAGCCTGAACTATGGCTACACCTTC.

This chain uses TRBV7-6 with TRBJ2-7; D is ambiguous. The germline gives CDR1 SGHVS, CDR2 FNYEAQ. V lost 5 bases to trimming and J lost 6 bases, with 11 bases between them. The CDR3 totals 12 residues. DNA for the CDR3: TGTGCCAGCAGCCTTGACACCGTCGAGCAGTACTTC. Translating it yields CASSLDTVEQYF.

V and J are TRBV4-2 and TRBJ2-7, with TRBD1 identical over 9 bases. Germline loops: CDR1 LGHNA, CDR2 YNFKEQ. The V and J ends lost 0 bases and 4 bases, in that order; junction bases with no gene match: 4. This CDR3 has 15 amino acids. DNA for the CDR3: TGTGCCAGCAGCCAAGACGGACAGGGGAGTTACGAGCAGTACTTC. Amino acids: CASSQDGQGSYEQYF.

The chain has TRBV6-5 and TRBJ1-1; D remains unclear. Per the germline V gene, CDR1 is MNHEY and CDR2 is SVGAGI. The CDR3 sequence is 13 residues long. V dropped 7 bases and J dropped 1 base, with 10 bases sitting between them. Here the CDR3 reads CASIGHTNTEAFF. CDR3 DNA sequence: TGTGCCAGCATAGGCCATACGAACACTGAAGCTTTCTTT.

The chain combines TRBV19 with TRBJ1-5; possibly TRBD1 for D (6 bases). V lost 5 bases to trimming and J lost 7 bases, with 21 bases between them. The CDR3 is 16 amino acids. Germline CDR1 and CDR2: LNHDA and SQIVND (reference sequence). The CDR3 DNA reads as TGTGCCAGTAGTGACGACAGGTTGGAGCGCGACCAGCCCCAGCATTTT. Translated, it gives CASSDDRLERDQPQHF. The full variable domain, completed using reference TRBV19 and TRBJ1-5, is DGGITQSPKYLFRKEGQNVTLSCEQNLNHDAMYWYRQDPGQGLRLIYYSQIVNDFQKGDIAEGYSVSREKKESFPLTVTSAQKNPTAFYLCASSDDRLERDQPQHFGDGTRLSIL.

V gene TRBV7-2 combines with J gene TRBJ2-1, with TRBD1 identical over 8 bases. Germline V gene sequence: CDR1 SGHTA, CDR2 FQGNSA. This CDR3 spans 14 amino acids. V trimming: 7 bases; J trimming: 5 bases; junction bases outside the gene matches: 7. CDR3 bases: TGTGCCAGCACCCGGACAGGGCGAAACAATGAGCAGTTCTTC. Translating gives CASTRTGRNNEQFF.

This chain connects TRBV19 to TRBJ1-1; no clear D. Germline CDR1 LNHDA, CDR2 SQIVND (reference sequence). The CDR3 loop spans 14 amino acids. V shed 5 bases and J shed 4 bases, with 14 bases lying between them. CDR3 in DNA: TGTGCCAGTAGTCTAACAGAAGGAGGCACTGAAGCTTTCTTT. Protein: CASSLTEGGTEAFF.

This chain joins TRBV5-4 and TRBJ1-2; 9 bases are shared with TRBD1. V lost 4 bases to trimming and J lost 7 bases; unmatched junction nucleotides: 20. The CDR3 extends over 18 amino acids. Germline V CDR1 and CDR2: SGHNT, YYREEE (reference sequence). CDR3 DNA: TGTGCCAGCAGCACTCTCAGGGACAGGGTGAGGCGTAGTCTTGGCTACACCTTC. Protein product: CASSTLRDRVRRSLGYTF.

The V gene is TRBV7-8, the J gene TRBJ2-7; 7 nucleotides match TRBD2. Germline CDR1 reads SGHVS; CDR2 reads FQNEAQ. V shed 1 base and J 2 bases; nucleotides not matched to a gene: 5. There are 15 residues in the CDR3. CDR3 sequence reads: CASSLGGGSPYEQYF. The CDR3 nucleotides read TGTGCCAGCAGCTTAGGGGGGGGGTCCCCCTACGAGCAGTACTTC.

The chain links TRBV28 to TRBJ1-3; D remains ambiguous. Germline V gives CDR1 MDHEN, CDR2 SYDVKM. The CDR3 is made up of 14 amino acids. V gave up 4 bases and J gave up 2 bases, with 9 bases separating them. CDR3 sequence: CASSSKTPGNTIYF. DNA of the CDR3: TGTGCCAGCAGTTCGAAGACCCCTGGAAACACCATATATTTT.

The chain is built from TRBV6-1 and TRBJ2-2, with no clear D. The CDR3 is made up of 13 amino acids. The germline V and J ends were trimmed by 2 bases and 7 bases, with 8 bases remaining between them. Germline lookup yields CDR1 MNHNS and CDR2 SASEGT. CDR3 residues: CASSERGLGELFF. The CDR3 bases are TGTGCCAGCAGTGAACGAGGTCTCGGGGAGCTGTTTTTT.

The J gene is TRBJ2-7, the V gene TRBV5-1; TRBD2 aligns across 12 bases. V gave up 2 bases and J gave up 7 bases; unmatched junction bases: 7. CDR1 and CDR2 (germline): SGHRS, YFSETQ. This CDR3 contains 15 residues. The CDR3 nucleotides read TGCGCCAGCAGCTTCGGACTAGCGGGAAGGAGGGAGCAGTACTTC. The encoded protein is CASSFGLAGRREQYF.

This rearrangement joins TRBV7-8 to TRBJ2-5; 7 bases line up with TRBD1. Germline loops: CDR1 SGHVS, CDR2 FQNEAQ. Trimming at V came to 5 bases and at J to 3 bases, leaving 12 bases not matched to a gene. The CDR3 loop spans 16 amino acids. The CDR3: CASSELPGQIEETQYF. CDR3 sequence (DNA): TGTGCCAGCAGCGAACTCCCGGGACAGATAGAAGAGACCCAGTACTTC.

The rearrangement links TRBV28 to TRBJ1-1; no reliable D call. The CDR3 is 13 amino acids. With 8 bases removed from V and 2 bases from J, the gap between germline ends came to 12 bases. The V gene's germline CDR1 is MDHEN and CDR2 SYDVKM. CDR3 in amino acids: CASVPTRNTEAFF. The CDR3 DNA sequence: TGTGCCAGCGTCCCGACAAGAAACACTGAAGCTTTCTTT.

The V gene is TRBV9, the J gene TRBJ2-5; no firm D call. V dropped 0 bases and J dropped 4 bases, with 13 bases sitting between them. CDR1 SGDLS and CDR2 YYNGEE come from the germline V gene. The CDR3 extends over 15 amino acids. The CDR3 region is CASSVDGTLRETQYF. For the CDR3, the DNA is TGTGCCAGCAGCGTAGATGGAACTCTGCGAGAGACCCAGTACTTC. The full variable domain, rest sourced from reference TRBV9 and TRBJ2-5, is DSGVTQTPKHLITATGQRVTLRCSPRSGDLSVYWYQQSLDQGLQFLIQYYNGEERAKGNILERFSAQQFPDLHSELNLSSLELGDSALYFCASSVDGTLRETQYFGPGTRLLVL.

V gene TRBV19 combines with J gene TRBJ2-2, with 8 positions matching TRBD1. The germline V gene encodes CDR1 LNHDA and CDR2 SQIVND (reference sequence). The CDR3 has 15 amino acids. Trimming cost V 7 bases and J 7 bases; bases outside gene matches: 11. The CDR3 loop reads CASTSTGALGGELFF. CDR3 sequence (DNA): TGTGCCAGTACCTCGACAGGGGCCTTGGGCGGGGAGCTGTTTTTT.

The genes are TRBV7-2 and TRBJ2-2; 10 bases map to TRBD2. The V segment lost 4 bases and the J segment 0 bases; nucleotides outside the gene matches: 8. CDR3 size: 18 residues. Germline V lookup: CDR1 SGHTA, CDR2 FQGNSA. The CDR3 DNA reads TGTGCCAGCAGCTCTCCGGGACTAGCGCTAGCGAACACCGGGGAGCTGTTTTTT. This encodes CASSSPGLALANTGELFF.

CDR3 sequence: CASSPGQGWGTQYF. The CDR3 DNA sequence: TGTGCCAGTAGTCCAGGACAGGGGTGGGGGACCCAGTACTTC. The chain is built from TRBV19 and TRBJ2-5; 9 bases are a match to TRBD1. V lost 5 bases to trimming and J lost 7 bases; unmatched junction nucleotides: 8. Germline V gene lookup returns CDR1 LNHDA and CDR2 SQIVND (reference sequence). The CDR3 has 14 amino acids.